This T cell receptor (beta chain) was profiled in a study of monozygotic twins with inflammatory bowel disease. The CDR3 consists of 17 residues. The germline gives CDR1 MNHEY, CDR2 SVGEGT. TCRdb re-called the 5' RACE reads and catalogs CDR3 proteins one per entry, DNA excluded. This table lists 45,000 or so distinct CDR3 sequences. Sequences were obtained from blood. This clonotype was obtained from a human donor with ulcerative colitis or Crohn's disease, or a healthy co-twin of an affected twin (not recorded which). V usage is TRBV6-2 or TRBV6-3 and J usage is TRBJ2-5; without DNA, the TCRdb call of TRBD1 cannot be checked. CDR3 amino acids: CASSYRRGAAYQETQYF.